The clone carrying this TCR beta chain was seen more than once but under ten times. The antigen is undetermined. The J segment lost 4 bases and the V segment lost 6 bases, leaving 3 bases of the junction unmatched. The CDR3 runs 13 residues. CDR1 and CDR2 (germline): MNHEY, SMNVEV (reference sequence). Assay: immunoSEQ multiplex PCR; the TCRdb copy retains only in-frame clones and omits some. The table shows fewer than 90,000 clones, with approximately 85% occurring only once. The sample comes from a study of OX40 agonist ivuxolimab in advanced cancers. Baseline was the first blood sampling point, followed by cycle 4 day 1 and cycle 7 day 1. Findings of the study overall: By week 6 at 0.1 to 3.0 mg/kg, blood CD4+ and CD8+ T cells had expanded clonally.

The clonotype originates from an adult with an advanced solid tumor such as melanoma, head and neck, liver or kidney cancer. Sequenced here: CD4+ or CD8+ T cells sorted from blood, sampled in a trial of the OX40 agonist ivuxolimab. The chain uses TRBV27 and TRBJ2-1; TRBD1 agrees at 7 bases. The CDR3 sequence: CASRRGRYNEQFF. DNA of the CDR3: TGTGCCAGCAGGAGGGGGCGATACAATGAGCAGTTCTTC.